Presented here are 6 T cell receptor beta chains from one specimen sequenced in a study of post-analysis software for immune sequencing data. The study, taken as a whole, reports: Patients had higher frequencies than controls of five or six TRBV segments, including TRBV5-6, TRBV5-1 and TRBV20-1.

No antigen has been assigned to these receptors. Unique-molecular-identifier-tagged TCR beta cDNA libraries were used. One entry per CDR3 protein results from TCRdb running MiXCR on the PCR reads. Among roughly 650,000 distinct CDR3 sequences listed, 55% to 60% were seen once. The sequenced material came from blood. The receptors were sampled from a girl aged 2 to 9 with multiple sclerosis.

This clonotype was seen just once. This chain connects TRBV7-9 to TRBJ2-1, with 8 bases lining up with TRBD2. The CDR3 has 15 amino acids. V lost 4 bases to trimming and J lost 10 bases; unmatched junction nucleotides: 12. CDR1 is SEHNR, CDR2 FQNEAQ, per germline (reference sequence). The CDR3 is CASSSVRGGKNEQFF. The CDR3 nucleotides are TGTGCCAGCAGCTCCGTACGGGGGGGAAAGAACGAGCAGTTCTTC.

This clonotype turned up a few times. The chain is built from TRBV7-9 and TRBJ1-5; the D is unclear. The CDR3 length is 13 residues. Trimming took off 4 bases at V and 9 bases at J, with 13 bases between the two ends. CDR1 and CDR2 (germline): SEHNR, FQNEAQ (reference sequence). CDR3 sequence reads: CASSSPQMGPQHF. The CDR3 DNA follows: TGTGCCAGCAGCTCTCCCCAGATGGGGCCCCAGCATTTT.

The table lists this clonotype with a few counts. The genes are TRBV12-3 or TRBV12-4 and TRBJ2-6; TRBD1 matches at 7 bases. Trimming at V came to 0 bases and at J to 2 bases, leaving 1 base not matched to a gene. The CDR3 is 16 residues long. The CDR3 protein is CASSLAQGAGANVLTF. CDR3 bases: TGTGCCAGCAGTTTAGCTCAGGGGGCTGGGGCCAACGTCCTGACTTTC.

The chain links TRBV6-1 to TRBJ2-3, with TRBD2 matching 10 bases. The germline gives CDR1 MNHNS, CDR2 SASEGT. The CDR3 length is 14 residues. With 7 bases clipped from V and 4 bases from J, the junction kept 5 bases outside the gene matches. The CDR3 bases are TGTGCCAGCACTGGTCTAGCGGGGGCAGATACGCAGTATTTT. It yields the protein CASTGLAGADTQYF.

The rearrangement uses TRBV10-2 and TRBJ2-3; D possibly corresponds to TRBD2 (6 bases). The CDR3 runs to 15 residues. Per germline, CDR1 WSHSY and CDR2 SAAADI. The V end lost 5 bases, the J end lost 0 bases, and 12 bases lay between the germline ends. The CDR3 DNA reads TGCGCCAGCAGTTCGATGCGGGGAAGCACAGATACGCAGTATTTT. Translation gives CASSSMRGSTDTQYF.

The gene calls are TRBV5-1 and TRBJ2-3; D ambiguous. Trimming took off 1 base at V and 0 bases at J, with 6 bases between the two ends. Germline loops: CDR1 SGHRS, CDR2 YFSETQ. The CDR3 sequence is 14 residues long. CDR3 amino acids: CASSLPTSTDTQYF. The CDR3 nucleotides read TGCGCCAGCAGCTTGCCAACCAGCACAGATACGCAGTATTTT.